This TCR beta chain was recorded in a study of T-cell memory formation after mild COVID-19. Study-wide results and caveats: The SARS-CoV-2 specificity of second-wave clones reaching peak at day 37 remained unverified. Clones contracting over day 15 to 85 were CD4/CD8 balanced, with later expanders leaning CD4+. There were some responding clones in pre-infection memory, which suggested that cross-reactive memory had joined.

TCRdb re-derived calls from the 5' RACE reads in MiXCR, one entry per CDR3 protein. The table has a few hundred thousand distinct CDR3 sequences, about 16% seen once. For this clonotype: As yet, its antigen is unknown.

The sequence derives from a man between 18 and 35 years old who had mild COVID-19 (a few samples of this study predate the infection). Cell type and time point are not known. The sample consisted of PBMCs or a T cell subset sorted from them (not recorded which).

The CDR3 is CASSLSLAAVQYF. The CDR3 DNA reads as TGTGCCAGCAGCCTTAGTCTAGCGGCGGTGCAGTATTTT. The gene calls are TRBV6-5 and TRBJ2-3, with 7 positions matching TRBD2. The CDR3 contains 13 residues. CDR1 and CDR2 (germline): MNHEY, SVGAGI. V was clipped by 6 bases and J by 11 bases; unmatched bases: 11.